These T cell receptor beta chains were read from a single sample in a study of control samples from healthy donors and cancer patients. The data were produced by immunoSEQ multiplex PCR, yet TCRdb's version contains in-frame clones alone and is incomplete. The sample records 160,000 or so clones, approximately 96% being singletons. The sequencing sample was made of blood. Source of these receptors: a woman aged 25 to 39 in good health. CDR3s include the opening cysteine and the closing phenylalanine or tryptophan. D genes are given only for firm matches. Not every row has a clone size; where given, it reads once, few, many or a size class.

CDR3: CAWSVGSGTEAFF
DNA: TGTGCCTGGAGTGTGGGCAGCGGCACTGAAGCTTTCTTT
J: TRBJ1-1
D: NA
size: NA
V: TRBV30

CDR3: CASSQKGAPLRGTEAFF
DNA: TGCGCCAGCAGCCAAAAGGGGGCCCCCCTTCGGGGCACTGAAGCTTTCTTT
J: TRBJ1-1
D: TRBD1
size: NA
V: TRBV4-1

CDR3: CASSPVPGNTIYF
DNA: TGTGCCAGCAGCCCCGTGCCTGGAAACACCATATATTTT
J: TRBJ1-3
D: NA
size: NA
V: TRBV9

CDR3: CASERTGTSNSPLHF
DNA: TGTGCCAGCGAAAGGACAGGGACCAGTAATTCACCCCTCCACTTT
J: TRBJ1-6
D: TRBD1
size: NA
V: TRBV28

CDR3: CASSLGPAGELKTQYF
DNA: TGTGCCAGCAGCTTGGGCCCGGCGGGGGAATTGAAGACCCAGTACTTC
J: TRBJ2-5
D: TRBD2
size: NA
V: TRBV5-4

CDR3: CASSHGYLAKNIQYF
DNA: TGTGCCAGCAGCCATGGCTACCTGGCCAAAAACATTCAGTACTTC
J: TRBJ2-4
D: NA
size: NA
V: TRBV14

CDR3: CASSQLASRQPQHF
DNA: TGTGCCAGCAGCCAACTGGCTTCTCGTCAGCCCCAGCATTTT
J: TRBJ1-5
D: NA
size: NA
V: TRBV16

CDR3: CASSTDPYRGETQYF
DNA: TGTGCCAGCAGCACCGATCCCTACAGGGGAGAGACCCAGTACTTC
J: TRBJ2-5
D: TRBD1
size: NA
V: TRBV5-4

CDR3: CASSPSQGVSGYTF
DNA: TGTGCCAGCTCACCATCGCAGGGTGTCAGCGGCTACACCTTC
J: TRBJ1-2
D: NA
size: NA
V: TRBV18

CDR3: CASADSWGYETQYF
DNA: TGTGCTAGTGCCGATAGTTGGGGTTATGAGACCCAGTACTTC
J: TRBJ2-5
D: NA
size: NA
V: TRBV12-5

CDR3: CAFQGGGNGELFF
DNA: TGTGCTTTCCAGGGTGGGGGGAACGGGGAGCTGTTTTTT
J: TRBJ2-2
D: NA
size: NA
V: TRBV30

CDR3: CASRLVLGQSHSPLHF
DNA: TGTGCAAGTCGCTTAGTTCTAGGGCAGAGTCATTCACCCCTCCACTTT
J: TRBJ1-6
D: NA
size: NA
V: TRBV12-2

CDR3: CASSPGTTEAFF
DNA: TGTGCCAGCAGTCCAGGGACCACTGAAGCTTTCTTT
J: TRBJ1-1
D: NA
size: NA
V: TRBV6-5

CDR3: CASSQWDRLTDTQYF
DNA: TGCGCCAGCAGCCAATGGGACAGACTCACAGATACGCAGTATTTT
J: TRBJ2-3
D: TRBD1
size: NA
V: TRBV4-1

CDR3: CASSLWQGSSYEQYF
DNA: TGTGCCAGCAGTTTATGGCAGGGGAGCTCCTACGAGCAGTACTTC
J: TRBJ2-7
D: NA
size: NA
V: TRBV28

CDR3: CASSPLLAKDEQYF
DNA: TGTGCCAGCTCACCACTACTAGCGAAAGACGAGCAGTACTTC
J: TRBJ2-7
D: TRBD2
size: NA
V: TRBV18

CDR3: CASRSSDITQYF
DNA: TGTGCCAGCCGTTCTTCAGATATAACGCAGTATTTT
J: TRBJ2-3
D: NA
size: once
V: TRBV6-5

CDR3: CASSLETPGRMAGAAVGLELFF
DNA: TGTGCCAGCAGCCTCGAAACTCCGGGACGCATGGCGGGTGCGGCTGTGGGGCTGGAGCTGTTTTTT
J: TRBJ2-2
D: NA
size: NA
V: TRBV4-2

CDR3: CASSLSPDTGFTF
DNA: TGTGCCAGCAGTTTGAGTCCGGACACGGGTTTTACCTTC
J: TRBJ1-2
D: NA
size: NA
V: TRBV12-3/TRBV12-4

CDR3: CAWSKGGSQPQHF
DNA: TGTGCCTGGAGTAAAGGGGGCAGTCAGCCCCAGCATTTT
J: TRBJ1-5
D: TRBD1
size: NA
V: TRBV30

CDR3: CASSVGGSQETQYF
DNA: TGTGCCAGCAGCGTAGGGGGTAGCCAAGAGACCCAGTACTTC
J: TRBJ2-5
D: NA
size: NA
V: TRBV9

CDR3: CASSSSGTGNEQFF
DNA: TGTGCCAGCAGTTCCTCCGGGACAGGCAATGAGCAGTTCTTC
J: TRBJ2-1
D: TRBD1
size: NA
V: TRBV6-6

CDR3: CASSQGSNSPTRREKLFF
DNA: TGTGCCAGCAGCCAAGGTTCGAACAGTCCAACGCGGAGGGAAAAACTGTTTTTT
J: TRBJ1-4
D: NA
size: NA
V: TRBV3-1/TRBV3-2

CDR3: CARSLVSNYGYTF
DNA: TGTGCCAGAAGCCTGGTATCTAACTATGGCTACACCTTC
J: TRBJ1-2
D: NA
size: NA
V: TRBV5-3

CDR3: CASSPSGKGREAFF
DNA: TGTGCCAGCAGCCCTTCGGGGAAGGGCCGTGAAGCTTTCTTT
J: TRBJ1-1
D: NA
size: NA
V: TRBV28

CDR3: CASTRDFSDGYTF
DNA: TGTGCCAGCACCCGGGACTTTAGTGATGGCTACACCTTC
J: TRBJ1-2
D: NA
size: NA
V: TRBV28

CDR3: CASSSDRYGYTF
DNA: TGTGCCAGCAGTTCCGACAGATATGGCTACACCTTC
J: TRBJ1-2
D: NA
size: NA
V: TRBV6-5

CDR3: CASSPGGTGPYEQYF
DNA: TGTGCCAGCAGCCCGGGGGGGACAGGGCCCTACGAGCAGTACTTC
J: TRBJ2-7
D: NA
size: NA
V: TRBV9